Below are 25 T cell receptor beta chains sequenced from a single sample in a study of breast tumors, draining lymph nodes, adjacent tissues (dated by TCRdb to the mid-2010s). The receptor library was made with multiplex PCR. The sequencer was an Illumina HiSeq 2000. TCRdb reprocessed the public reads (quality trimming at Q25 with fastp, clone calling with MiXCR) and kept in-frame beta chains. Every CDR3 protein is listed once, alongside the most common genes and DNA of its rows. In this sample the table shows more than 80,000 distinct CDR3 sequences, 30% of which occur a single time. 4.5% to 7% of the sample rests with the top ten. The axillary draining lymph nodes of breast cancer patients were the source of the lymph node samples. The specimen was axillary lymph node tissue. The receptors shown here come from a female donor with breast cancer. Some clones in this sample may be carry-over from other donors' samples.

This clonotype was seen many times. The gene calls are TRBV19 and TRBJ1-2; no firm D call. Germline V gene sequence: CDR1 LNHDA, CDR2 SQIVND (reference sequence). V shed 5 bases and J shed 3 bases, with 16 bases lying between them. The length of the CDR3 is 15 residues. In DNA, the CDR3 is TGTGCCAGTAGTCCCACTCCCGCTCTGCACTATGGCTACACCTTC. This translates into CASSPTPALHYGYTF.

As concerns this clonotype: The junction and the germline gene differ at one end; a read error may be behind it. The chain uses TRBV7-9 and TRBJ2-1; possible D gene TRBD2, 5 bases. In germline, CDR1 is SEHNR, CDR2 FQNEAQ (reference sequence). The CDR3 is 13 residues long. CDR3 sequence reads: CASSLAGVHEQFF. CDR3 nucleotide sequence: TGTGCCAGCAGCCTAGCCGGGGTACATGAGCAGTTCTTC.

Ten or more counts support this clonotype. This may come from a read error, since a much larger clone is one base off. The gene calls are TRBV7-9 and TRBJ2-5, with a weak D call TRBD2 (6 bases). Trimming took 11 bases from V and 4 from J, leaving 17 bases between them. CDR3 length equals 13 residues. CDR1 and CDR2 (germline): SEHNR, FQNEAQ (reference sequence). Written as DNA, the CDR3 is TGTGCCGGACTAAGCTCTAACCGAGAGACCCAGTACTTC. Translated: CAGLSSNRETQYF.

This clonotype appeared many times. This rearrangement joins TRBV28 to TRBJ1-5, with D unresolved. Germline V gene lookup returns CDR1 MDHEN and CDR2 SYDVKM. Trimming took off 4 bases at V and 6 bases at J, with 4 bases between the two ends. CDR3 length: 11 residues. CDR3 coding DNA: TGTGCCAGCAGTTACCGTCAGCCCCAGCATTTT. It translates to CASSYRQPQHF.

There are a few counts of this clonotype. Just one base apart from a much larger clone, this may be a read error. CDR3 amino acids: CASSLGTNEHFF. In DNA form, the CDR3 reads TGCGCCAGCAGCTTGGGGACAAATGAGCACTTCTTC. V usage is TRBV5-1 and J usage is TRBJ2-1; the D gene is possibly TRBD1 (5 bases). CDR1 and CDR2 (germline): SGHRS, YFSETQ. The CDR3 spans 12 residues.

This clonotype was detected ten times or more. J is TRBJ1-6 and V is TRBV6-2 or TRBV6-3, with D uncertain. Germline V gene sequence: CDR1 MNHEY, CDR2 SVGEGT. The CDR3 spans 15 residues. Trimming pared 5 bases from V and 9 bases from J, leaving 17 bases between. CDR3 coding DNA: TGTGCCAGCAGTCAAGGCTTGGTCCGGGTTTCACCCCTCCACTTT. Its translation is CASSQGLVRVSPLHF.

This clonotype was detected many times. V gene TRBV19 combines with J gene TRBJ1-3, with a possible D match to TRBD1 (5 bases). The V gene lost 1 base and the J gene lost 1 base, with 11 bases spanning the gap. This CDR3 comprises 16 residues. The germline CDR1 and CDR2 sequences are LNHDA and SQIVND (reference sequence). The CDR3 coding sequence is TGTGCCAGTAGTATAGTGGGACCGCAATCTGGAAACACCATATATTTT. Protein product: CASSIVGPQSGNTIYF.

The gene calls are TRBV20-1 and TRBJ2-7; D could derive from TRBD1 or TRBD2 (5 bases each). The CDR3 covers 14 residues. Trimming cost V 6 bases and J 0 bases, with 15 bases left between them. Germline values: CDR1 DFQATT, CDR2 SNEGSKA (reference sequence). CDR3: CSAMMGESSYEQYF. In nucleotides, the CDR3 is TGCAGTGCCATGATGGGGGAGAGCTCCTACGAGCAGTACTTC.

V usage is TRBV6-2 or TRBV6-3 and J usage is TRBJ1-1; D is ambiguous. Germline CDR1 is MNHEY and CDR2 is SVGEGT. The CDR3 length is 14 residues. V dropped 6 bases and J dropped 6 bases, with 17 bases sitting between them. This CDR3 is CASRPRAPGSEAFF. The CDR3 nucleotides are TGTGCCAGCAGGCCCCGGGCCCCGGGATCTGAAGCTTTCTTT.

This clonotype occurred a few times. Since a much larger clone is just one base distant, this may be a read error. The CDR3 protein is CASSWHPFYEQYF. CDR3 DNA: TGTGCCAGCAGTTGGCACCCCTTTTACGAGCAGTACTTC. The V and J genes are TRBV5-5 and TRBJ2-7; unclear D gene. CDR3 length equals 13 residues. V shed 5 bases and J shed 4 bases, with 13 bases lying between them. The germline CDR1 and CDR2 sequences are SGHKS and YYEKEE (reference sequence).

Of note for this clonotype: The germline gene is not matched at one end of the junction; a read error may be the cause. The chain carries TRBV11-2 and TRBJ1-5, with unresolved D. The germline gives CDR1 SGHAT, CDR2 FQNNGV. The CDR3 runs to 14 residues. The CDR3 sequence is CASSLVGPTQAQHF. CDR3 sequence (DNA): TGTGCCAGCAGCTTAGTAGGGCCCACTCAGGCCCAGCATTTT.

This clonotype appeared many times. One base away lies a much larger clone, so this may be a sequencing read error. This CDR3 reads CASSLGQGSQETQHF. In DNA, the CDR3 is TGTGCTAGCAGCTTAGGACAGGGATCCCAAGAGACCCAGCACTTC. V is TRBV7-7 and J is TRBJ2-5; TRBD1 aligns across 8 bases. This CDR3 is 15 amino acids long. Per the germline V gene, CDR1 is SSHAT and CDR2 is FNYEAQ (reference sequence).

This clonotype was observed many times. The chain has TRBV19 and TRBJ2-1; 11 bases line up with TRBD2. Germline-derived CDR1 and CDR2 are LNHDA and SQIVND (reference sequence). The CDR3 runs to 19 residues. Losses at the gene ends were 2 bases for V and 3 bases for J; bases not matched to a gene: 12. The CDR3 loop reads CASSITSGSRGAYYNEQFF. The CDR3 bases are TGTGCCAGTAGTATAACTAGCGGGAGCCGGGGGGCTTACTACAATGAGCAGTTCTTC.

This clonotype was seen repeatedly, ten times or more. Given a much more abundant clone one base away, this may be a read error. This chain connects TRBV20-1 to TRBJ2-1; D unresolved. The CDR3 totals 11 residues. Germline V CDR1 and CDR2: DFQATT, SNEGSKA (reference sequence). The CDR3 DNA reads as TGCAGTGCTAGACGCGGCAATGAGCAGTCCTTC. The encoded protein is CSARRGNEQSF.

This clonotype was seen many times. The chain recombines TRBV6-1 with TRBJ1-2; 12 nucleotides align to TRBD1. Germline assignment: CDR1 MNHNS and CDR2 SASEGT. Unmatched junction bases numbered 3, after V lost 3 bases and J lost 7 bases. The CDR3 totals 14 residues. CDR3 sequence: CASSEGDRGPGYTF. The CDR3 DNA reads TGTGCCAGCAGTGAGGGGGACAGGGGGCCTGGCTACACCTTC.

This clonotype appeared a few times. The chain employs TRBV5-4 and TRBJ2-1; TRBD1 matches 10 bases. Germline CDR1 and CDR2: SGHNT and YYREEE (reference sequence). The V gene end was trimmed by 4 bases and the J gene end by 9 bases; junction bases not matched to a gene: 7. The CDR3 contains 14 residues. CDR3 bases: TGTGCCAGCAGCCAGGGACAGGGGCGGGGTGAGCAGTTCTTC. As protein: CASSQGQGRGEQFF.

This chain links TRBV12-3 or TRBV12-4 with TRBJ1-3; TRBD1 might be the D (5 bases). The length of the CDR3 is 13 residues. The CDR3 DNA reads TGTGCTAGAGGGGACGTCGCTGGAAACACCATATATTTT. Its translation: CARGDVAGNTIYF.

In regard to this clonotype: It may be a read error: a sequence one base away is much more abundant. The CDR3 carries no conserved terminal phenylalanine or tryptophan, so it likely arises from a read error. The genes are TRBV20-1 and TRBJ1-1; 7 positions match TRBD1. This CDR3 has 15 residues. Germline V gene data show CDR1 as DFQATT and CDR2 as SNEGSKA (reference sequence). The V and J ends lost 6 bases and 3 bases, in that order; junction bases with no gene match: 13. The CDR3 sequence is CSASNRGRKYTEAFC. CDR3 DNA: TGCAGTGCGTCGAACAGGGGACGTAAGTACACTGAAGCTTTCTGT.

This clonotype was recorded many times. In DNA form, the CDR3 reads TGTGCCAGCAGCCCGGGACTTCCCAATGAGCAGTTCTTC. It yields the protein CASSPGLPNEQFF. The J gene is TRBJ2-1, the V gene TRBV6-5; D is perhaps TRBD2 (6 bases). There are 13 residues in the CDR3. The V end lost 6 bases, the J end lost 6 bases, and 12 bases lay between the germline ends. Germline assignment: CDR1 MNHEY and CDR2 SVGAGI.

This clonotype was counted a few times. The chain has TRBV7-9 and TRBJ1-1, with 12 bases identical to TRBD1. The germline V gene encodes CDR1 SEHNR and CDR2 FQNEAQ (reference sequence). V was clipped by 2 bases and J by 2 bases; unmatched bases: 3. The CDR3 loop spans 16 amino acids. CDR3 protein: CASSLLGTGGNTEAFF. CDR3 coding DNA: TGTGCCAGCAGCTTACTCGGGACAGGGGGCAACACTGAAGCTTTCTTT.

Many counts were recorded for this clonotype. The chain recombines TRBV20-1 with TRBJ2-7, with 7 positions matching TRBD1. Germline-derived CDR1 and CDR2 are DFQATT and SNEGSKA (reference sequence). There are 15 residues in the CDR3. V was pared by 0 bases and J by 6 bases, with 11 bases of the junction left unmatched. In nucleotides, the CDR3 is TGCAGTGCTAGAGAGGGGGCAGGGGGTCCCCTCGAGCAGTACTTC. Translating gives CSAREGAGGPLEQYF.

This clonotype occurred many times. This sequence joins TRBV5-1 and TRBJ2-5; D is unclear. The CDR3 is 14 amino acids. Germline lookup yields CDR1 SGHRS and CDR2 YFSETQ. Trimming shortened V by 0 bases and J by 2 bases, and 8 bases separated the two germline ends. CDR3: CASSLVGKQETQYF. The CDR3, as DNA: TGCGCCAGCAGCTTGGTGGGGAAACAAGAGACCCAGTACTTC.

For this clonotype: Given a much more abundant clone one base away, this may be a read error. V usage is TRBV20-1 and J usage is TRBJ1-5; 9 positions match TRBD1. V shed 2 bases and J 5 bases; nucleotides not matched to a gene: 13. This CDR3 is 17 amino acids long. Germline assignment: CDR1 DFQATT and CDR2 SNEGSKA (reference sequence). The CDR3 here is CSARFPGQGASYQPQHF. CDR3 sequence (DNA): TGCAGTGCTAGATTCCCGGGACAGGGAGCATCTTATCAGCCCCAGCATTTT.

The table lists this clonotype with a count of one. At one end, the junction sequence differs from germline, possibly due to a read error. The chain couples TRBV9 to TRBJ1-6, with D unclear. The CDR3 loop spans 9 amino acids. Germline V gene sequence: CDR1 SGDLS, CDR2 YYNGEE. CDR3 in amino acids: CASSVGRAW. CDR3 coding DNA: TGTGCCAGCAGCGTAGGAAGGGCTTGG. Filled out from reference TRBV9 and TRBJ1-6, the complete variable domain reads DSGVTQTPKHLITATGQRVTLRCSPRSGDLSVYWYQQSLDQGLQFLIQYYNGEERAKGNILERFSAQQFPDLHSELNLSSLELGDSALYFCASSVGRAWGNGTRLTVT.

A word on this clonotype: Because it lacks the conserved phenylalanine or tryptophan at the end, this CDR3 is likely a read error. The chain recombines TRBV12-3 or TRBV12-4 with TRBJ1-5; the D is unclear. The CDR3 is 14 amino acids. The germline V and J ends were trimmed by 10 bases and 0 bases, with 13 bases remaining between them. The DNA of the CDR3 is TGTGCCACCTCGACCCTTTATAGCAATCAGCCCCAGCATCTT. Amino acid sequence: CATSTLYSNQPQHL.